One T cell receptor (beta chain) is described in this entry. Its cognate antigen is unknown. These data belong to a study of T cell responses to AZD1222 COVID-19 vaccine. Study outcomes and limitations: Just five or six AZD1222 recipients were seropositive at baseline.

Only in-frame clones appear in the TCRdb table, and some are missing; sequencing was by immunoSEQ multiplex PCR. In the table there are around 130,000 clones, approximately 86% of which are singletons. The ends lost 10 bases at V and 6 bases at J; junction bases unmatched: 9. The germline V gene encodes CDR1 ENHRY and CDR2 SYGVKD. This CDR3 region has 13 residues. Sequencing used peripheral blood, obtained on day 0 of AZD1222 vaccination. This TCR was recovered from an adult in good health. The gene calls are TRBV10-3 and TRBJ1-5, with 7 bases that match TRBD1. The CDR3 nucleotides read TGTGCCACGGGGGAGGGGGCGACTCAGCCCCAGCATTTT. Translation gives CATGEGATQPQHF.